These 8 T cell receptor beta chains share one sample of origin, sequenced in a study of beta chain features in type 1 diabetes. The investigators reverse transcribed all of the isolated RNA, so they sequenced expressed TCRB transcripts. The protocol was immunoSEQ multiplex PCR, while the TCRdb copy is restricted to in-frame clones and leaves out a portion. The table has under 850,000 clones, around 15% seen once; the top ten hold around 0.022%. Study-wide findings and caveats: The study found moderately but significantly shorter TCRB CDR3s in all four CD4+ subsets of Type 1 diabetes patients.

The antigens of these receptors remain unknown. The specimen was naive CD4+ T cells from blood. The source is a man in his late teens or twenties with type 1 diabetes.

This clone appeared a few times. V gene TRBV9 combines with J gene TRBJ1-2, with D unresolved. The V gene lost 4 bases and the J gene lost 6 bases, with 13 bases spanning the gap. CDR3 length: 13 residues. The germline V gene encodes CDR1 SGDLS and CDR2 YYNGEE. The CDR3 reads CASSPQAGNGYTF. CDR3 nucleotides: TGTGCCAGCAGCCCCCAGGCCGGGAATGGCTACACCTTC.

The V call is TRBV2, the J call TRBJ2-7; D is perhaps TRBD1 (7 bases). This CDR3 is 14 amino acids long. The germline gives CDR1 SNHLY, CDR2 FYNNEI. Trimming left V 3 bases short and J 4 bases short, with 13 bases between. Here the CDR3 reads CASSEMTGRYEQYF. CDR3 nucleotide sequence: TGTGCCAGCAGTGAGATGACAGGGAGGTACGAGCAGTACTTC.

This clone has more than one count but fewer than ten. Other DNA sequences in this specimen translate into the identical CDR3. This chain joins TRBV28 and TRBJ1-2; D is unresolved. The CDR3 totals 12 residues. The V end was cut by 3 bases, the J end by 1 base, with 3 bases between. Germline V gene data show CDR1 as MDHEN and CDR2 as SYDVKM. The CDR3 loop is CASSFSNYGYTF. CDR3 nucleotides: TGTGCCAGCAGTTTCAGTAACTATGGCTACACCTTC.

There are a few counts of this clone. The chain has TRBV30 and TRBJ2-2; the D is unclear. The CDR3 consists of 16 residues. Germline-derived CDR1 and CDR2 are GTSNPN and SVGIG (reference sequence). V lost 2 bases, J lost 0 bases, and 13 bases lay in between. The DNA of the CDR3 is TGTGCCTGGAGTTACAGCCCCCTCGCGAACACCGGGGAGCTGTTTTTT. It translates to CAWSYSPLANTGELFF. Using reference TRBV30 and TRBJ2-2 for the parts outside the CDR3, the full variable domain is SQTIHQWPATLVQPVGSPLSLECTVEGTSNPNLYWYRQAAGRGLQLLFYSVGIGQISSEVPQNLSASRPQDRQFILSSKKLLLSDSGFYLCAWSYSPLANTGELFFGEGSRLTVL.

The chain couples TRBV14 to TRBJ1-2; no firm D call. V was trimmed by 0 bases and J by 4 bases, leaving 18 bases between them. The length of the CDR3 is 17 residues. CDR1 is SGHDN and CDR2 is FVKESK in the germline V gene. The CDR3 spells CASSQDGASWWSYGYTF. The CDR3 region has the DNA TGTGCCAGCAGCCAAGACGGTGCCAGTTGGTGGTCCTATGGCTACACCTTC.

The V gene is TRBV11-3, the J gene TRBJ2-5; possibly TRBD2 for D (5 bases). From germline, CDR1 is SGHNT and CDR2 YENEEA. CDR3 size: 16 residues. Trimming shortened V by 1 base and J by 1 base, and 13 bases separated the two germline ends. CDR3 nucleotide sequence: TGTGCCAGCAGCTTAGGTGGCGGGCTAGGCCAAGAGACCCAGTACTTC. It yields the protein CASSLGGGLGQETQYF. The complete variable domain, with remaining parts taken from reference TRBV11-3 and TRBJ2-5, reads EAGVVQSPRYKIIEKKQPVAFWCNPISGHNTLYWYLQNLGQGPELLIRYENEEAVDDSQLPKDRFSAERLKGVDSTLKIQPAELGDSAVYLCASSLGGGLGQETQYFGPGTRLLVL.

Of note for this clone: One junction end disagrees with the germline gene, perhaps due to a read error. The chain uses TRBV27 and TRBJ1-1, with D possibly TRBD1 on 5 matching bases. The V gene's germline CDR1 is MNHEY and CDR2 SMNVEV (reference sequence). There are 16 residues in the CDR3. The CDR3 reads CASGLVPLGLNTEAFF. The CDR3 nucleotides are TGTGCCAGCGGTTTGGTCCCCCTGGGACTGAACACTGAAGCTTTCTTT.

This rearrangement joins TRBV6-5 to TRBJ1-2; TRBD1 matches at 7 bases. The CDR3 is made up of 13 amino acids. V dropped 2 bases and J dropped 11; count of bases not matched to a gene: 8. CDR1 is MNHEY and CDR2 is SVGAGI in the germline V gene. CDR3 sequence (DNA): TGTGCCAGCAGTTACCAACAGGGGCTAGGGTACACCTTC. Translating gives CASSYQQGLGYTF.